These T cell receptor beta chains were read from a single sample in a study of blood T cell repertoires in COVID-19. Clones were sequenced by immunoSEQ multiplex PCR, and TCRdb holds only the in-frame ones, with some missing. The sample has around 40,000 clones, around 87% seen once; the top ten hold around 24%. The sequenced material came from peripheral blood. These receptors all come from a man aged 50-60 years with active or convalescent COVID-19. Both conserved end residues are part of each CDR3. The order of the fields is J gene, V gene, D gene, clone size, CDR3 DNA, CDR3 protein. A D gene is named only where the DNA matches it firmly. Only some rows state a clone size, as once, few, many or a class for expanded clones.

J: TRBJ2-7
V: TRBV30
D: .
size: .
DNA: TGTGCCTGGAGTGTAGGACAGGGAGGGTCCTACGAGCAGTACTTC
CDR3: CAWSVGQGGSYEQYF

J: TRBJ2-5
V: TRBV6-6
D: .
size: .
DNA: TGTGCCAGTAATTCCCGAGGGCCCGATTCGGAGACCCAGTACTTC
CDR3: CASNSRGPDSETQYF

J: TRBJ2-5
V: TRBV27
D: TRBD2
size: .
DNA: TGTGCCAGCAGTTCCGGACTAGCGGGGGGTAAGCTTCAAGAGACCCAGTACTTC
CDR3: CASSSGLAGGKLQETQYF

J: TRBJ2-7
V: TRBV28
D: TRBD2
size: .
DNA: TGTGCCAGCACGGGAACGGGACTAGCCAGCGAGCAGTACTTC
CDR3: CASTGTGLASEQYF

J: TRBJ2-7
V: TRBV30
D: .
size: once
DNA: TGTGCCTGGAGTACCCCACAGGCCACCTACGAGCAGTACTTC
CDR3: CAWSTPQATYEQYF

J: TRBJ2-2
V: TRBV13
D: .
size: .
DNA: TGTGCCAGCATTATGGGGACTAACACCGGGGAGCTGTTTTTT
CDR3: CASIMGTNTGELFF

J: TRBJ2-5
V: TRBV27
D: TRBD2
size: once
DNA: TGTGCCAGCGGTACGGGGGGTGAGGAGACCCAGTACTTC
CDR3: CASGTGGEETQYF

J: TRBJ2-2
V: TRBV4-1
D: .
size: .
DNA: TGCGCCAGCAGCCAAGATCTGAAGGGGTCTATGAACACCGGGGAGCTGTTTTTT
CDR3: CASSQDLKGSMNTGELFF

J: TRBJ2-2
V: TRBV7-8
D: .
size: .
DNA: TGTGCCAGCAGCTCTAGAGGAGGCCCCGGGGAGCTGTTTTTT
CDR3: CASSSRGGPGELFF

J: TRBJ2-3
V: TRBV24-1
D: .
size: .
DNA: TGTGCCACCAGTGATTTCTCTAGCACAGATACGCAGTATTTT
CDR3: CATSDFSSTDTQYF

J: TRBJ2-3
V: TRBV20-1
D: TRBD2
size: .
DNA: TGCAGTGCTAGTCCGGGGGGGAGGGCAGATACGCAGTATTTT
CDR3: CSASPGGRADTQYF

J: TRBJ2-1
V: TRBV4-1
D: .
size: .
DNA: TGCGCCAGCAGCCAAGAAGTCGGTGAGCAGTTCTTC
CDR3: CASSQEVGEQFF

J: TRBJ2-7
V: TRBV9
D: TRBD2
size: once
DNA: TGTGCCAGCAGCCCACCGGGGGGGGGCTATGTCGAGCAGTACTTC
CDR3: CASSPPGGGYVEQYF

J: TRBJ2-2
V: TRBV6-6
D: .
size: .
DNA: TGTGCCAGCAGTTCCCGGGACTTTTTCACCGGGGAGCTGTTTTTT
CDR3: CASSSRDFFTGELFF

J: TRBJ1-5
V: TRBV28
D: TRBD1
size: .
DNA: TGTGCCAGCAAAGTGACAGGGGGGAATCAGCCCCAGCATTTT
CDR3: CASKVTGGNQPQHF

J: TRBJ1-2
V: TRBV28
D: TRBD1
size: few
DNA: TGTGCCAGCAGTTCAGGACAGGGGGCGGATCTGAGTGGCTACACCTTC
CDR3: CASSSGQGADLSGYTF

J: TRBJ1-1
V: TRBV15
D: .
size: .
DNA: TGTGCCACCAGCAGAGTACCCCCGGGCAGGGGCACTGAAGCTTTCTTT
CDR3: CATSRVPPGRGTEAFF

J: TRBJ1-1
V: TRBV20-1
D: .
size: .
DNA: TGCAGTGCTAGTCCCCCTCGGGGGGGGCATGAGGCGAACACTGAAGCTTTCTTT
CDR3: CSASPPRGGHEANTEAFF

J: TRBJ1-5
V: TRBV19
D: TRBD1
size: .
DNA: TGTGCCAGTAGTGAACAGGGGGTTCAGCCCCAGCATTTT
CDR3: CASSEQGVQPQHF

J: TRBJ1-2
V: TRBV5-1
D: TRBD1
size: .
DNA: TGCGCCAGCAGCTTGACACCGGACAGGGGGGAGGGCTACACCTTC
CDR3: CASSLTPDRGEGYTF

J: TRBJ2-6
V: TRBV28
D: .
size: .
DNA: TGTGCCAGCAGAATCGGGGCTGGGGCCAACGTCCTGACTTTC
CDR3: CASRIGAGANVLTF

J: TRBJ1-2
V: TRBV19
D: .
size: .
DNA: TGTGCCAGTGGCGGGAGACAGGAGAACTATGGCTACACCTTC
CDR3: CASGGRQENYGYTF

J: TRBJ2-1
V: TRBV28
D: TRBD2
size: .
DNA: TGTGCCAGCAGTCCGCTAGCGGGAGGTGCGAATGAGCAGTTCTTC
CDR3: CASSPLAGGANEQFF

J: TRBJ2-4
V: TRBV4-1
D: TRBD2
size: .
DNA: TGCGCCAGCAGCCAATTCTCAGGCGGGGGGGCTGGGGCCAAAAACATTCAGTACTTC
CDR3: CASSQFSGGGAGAKNIQYF

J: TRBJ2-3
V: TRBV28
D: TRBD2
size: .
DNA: TGTGCCAGCAGTCTAAGCGGGAGGGCCGGGGAAGATACGCAGTATTTT
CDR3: CASSLSGRAGEDTQYF

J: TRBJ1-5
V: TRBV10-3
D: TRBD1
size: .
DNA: TGTGCCATCAAGCAGGGGGCGAGTCAGCCCCAGCATTTT
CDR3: CAIKQGASQPQHF

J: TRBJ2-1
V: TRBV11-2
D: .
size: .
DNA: TGTGCCAGCAGCTTGACAGGATCCTACAATGAGCAGTTCTTC
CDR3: CASSLTGSYNEQFF

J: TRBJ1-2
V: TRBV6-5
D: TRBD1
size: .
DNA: TGTGCCAGCAGGACAGGGGGCTATGGCTACACCTTC
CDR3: CASRTGGYGYTF

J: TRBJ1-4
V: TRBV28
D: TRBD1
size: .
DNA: TGTGCCAGCGGCACCGGGACAGGGGGGTTCAAGGAAAAACTGTTTTTT
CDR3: CASGTGTGGFKEKLFF

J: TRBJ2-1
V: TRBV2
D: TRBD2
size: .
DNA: TGTGCCAGCAGTGGACTAGCGGGACCCCAAAGCTCCTACAATGAGCAGTTCTTC
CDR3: CASSGLAGPQSSYNEQFF

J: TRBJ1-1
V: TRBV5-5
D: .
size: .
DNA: TGTGCCAGCAGCTTAAGGGAATGGGGCTCTGAAGCTTTCTTT
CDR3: CASSLREWGSEAFF

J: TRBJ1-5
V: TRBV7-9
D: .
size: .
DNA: TGTGCCAGCAGCTACCGGTGGGACAACAATCAGCCCCAGCATTTT
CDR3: CASSYRWDNNQPQHF